A single sample gave rise to the 32 T cell receptor beta chains below, sequenced in a study of cytomegalovirus exposure and HLA in healthy donors. Sequencing was performed with immunoSEQ multiplex PCR; in TCRdb, only in-frame clones are kept and a portion is missing. In the table there are 120,000 to 150,000 clones, about 83% of which are singletons. Source material: PBMCs. All receptors derive from a woman aged 30 to 39 in good health and CMV-seronegative.

This clone has only a few counts. CDR3 amino acids: CASSLEADYGYTF. CDR3 bases: TGTGCCAGCAGCTTAGAAGCCGACTATGGCTACACCTTC. The chain carries TRBV7-9 and TRBJ1-2; D gene ambiguous. Trimming took off 1 base at V and 3 bases at J, with 6 bases between the two ends. Germline V gene data show CDR1 as SEHNR and CDR2 as FQNEAQ (reference sequence). The CDR3 contains 13 residues.

This clone was recorded only once. J is TRBJ2-6 and V is TRBV5-1; no firm D call. The CDR3 spans 15 residues. Per germline, CDR1 SGHRS and CDR2 YFSETQ. V shed 6 bases and J shed 1 base, with 11 bases lying between them. The DNA for the CDR3 is TGCGCCAGCACCCTTCGGAGTTCTGGGGCCAACGTCCTGACTTTC. Protein product: CASTLRSSGANVLTF.

This clone has only one observation. This chain links TRBV7-9 with TRBJ1-2; unclear D gene. Germline lookup yields CDR1 SEHNR and CDR2 FQNEAQ (reference sequence). With 6 bases removed from V and 4 bases from J, the gap between germline ends came to 21 bases. The CDR3 consists of 16 residues. The CDR3, as DNA: TGTGCCAGCAGTTTAAACCCCGCGGCCCCTTCCTATGGCTACACCTTC. It translates to CASSLNPAAPSYGYTF.

V usage is TRBV27 and J usage is TRBJ1-1; 8 bases line up with TRBD1. The CDR3 covers 16 residues. With 4 bases clipped from V and 1 base from J, the junction kept 8 bases outside the gene matches. Per germline, CDR1 MNHEY and CDR2 SMNVEV (reference sequence). The DNA of the CDR3 is TGTGCCAGCAGTTCAACTCAGGGGGCCTGGAACACTGAAGCTTTCTTT. Its protein is CASSSTQGAWNTEAFF.

V and J are TRBV7-3 and TRBJ1-1; D gene unclear. Germline CDR1 is SGHTA and CDR2 is FQGTGA. The CDR3 is 18 residues long. V was pared by 1 base and J by 1 base, with 19 bases between. CDR3: CASSLIPSSLSGNTEAFF. The CDR3 region has the DNA TGTGCCAGCAGCTTAATTCCGTCGTCCCTATCGGGGAACACTGAAGCTTTCTTT.

V gene TRBV2 combines with J gene TRBJ1-1; TRBD1 matches at 8 bases. Germline CDR1 reads SNHLY; CDR2 reads FYNNEI. CDR3 size: 14 residues. V was pared by 5 bases and J by 6 bases, with 8 bases of the junction left unmatched. The CDR3 loop is CASSSIDRGAEAFF. The DNA for the CDR3 is TGTGCCAGCAGTTCTATCGACAGGGGCGCTGAAGCTTTCTTT.

The CDR3 sequence: CASSLDRSYGYTF. For the CDR3, the DNA is TGCGCCAGCAGCTTGGACAGGTCCTATGGCTACACCTTC. The genes are TRBV5-1 and TRBJ1-2, with a weak D call TRBD1 (5 bases). V dropped 0 bases and J dropped 4 bases, with 7 bases sitting between them. CDR3 length equals 13 residues. Germline values: CDR1 SGHRS, CDR2 YFSETQ.

This clone came up a few times. This chain links TRBV19 with TRBJ1-1; 8 bases agree with TRBD1. The ends lost 6 bases at V and 12 bases at J; junction bases unmatched: 15. Per germline, CDR1 LNHDA and CDR2 SQIVND (reference sequence). The CDR3 totals 14 residues. The CDR3 protein is CASSAGTGPKSTFF. DNA for the CDR3: TGTGCCAGTAGCGCCGGGACAGGCCCGAAGTCGACTTTCTTT. The full variable domain, with the rest looked up from reference TRBV19 and TRBJ1-1, is DGGITQSPKYLFRKEGQNVTLSCEQNLNHDAMYWYRQDPGQGLRLIYYSQIVNDFQKGDIAEGYSVSREKKESFPLTVTSAQKNPTAFYLCASSAGTGPKSTFFGQGTRLTVV.

The V call is TRBV12-5, the J call TRBJ1-2; TRBD1 agrees at 11 bases. CDR3 length: 15 amino acids. Germline trimming cut 5 bases from V and 3 bases from J; bases unmatched to any gene: 5. Germline values: CDR1 LGHNT, CDR2 FRNRAP. Here the CDR3 reads CASGLPGQGDYGYTF. CDR3 coding DNA: TGTGCTAGTGGTCTCCCGGGACAGGGGGACTATGGCTACACCTTC.

The chain employs TRBV5-4 and TRBJ2-7; 9 bases fit TRBD1. Germline CDR1 and CDR2: SGHNT and YYREEE (reference sequence). There are 15 residues in the CDR3. Trimming took 4 bases from V and 1 from J; bases not matched to a gene: 6. The CDR3 DNA follows: TGTGCCAGCAGCCTGGGACAGGGAGAGTCCTACGAGCAGTACTTC. As protein: CASSLGQGESYEQYF.

With respect to this clone: Other DNA sequences in the same sample also yield this CDR3. DNA of the CDR3: TGTGCCAGCAGCCGGGCCGGGGATGGCTACACCTTC. Encoded protein: CASSRAGDGYTF. This chain joins TRBV11-2 and TRBJ1-2; D not resolved. The germline gives CDR1 SGHAT, CDR2 FQNNGV. The CDR3 length is 12 residues. Trimming stripped 5 bases from V and 6 bases from J, with 10 bases between. Based on the CDR3 plus reference TRBV11-2 and TRBJ1-2, the full variable domain is EAGVAQSPRYKIIEKRQSVAFWCNPISGHATLYWYQQILGQGPKLLIQFQNNGVVDDSQLPKDRFSAERLKGVDSTLKIQPAKLEDSAVYLCASSRAGDGYTFGSGTRLTVV.

V and J are TRBV2 and TRBJ2-7; 14 nucleotides line up with TRBD2. The germline CDR1 and CDR2 sequences are SNHLY and FYNNEI. Trimming removed 6 bases from V and 6 bases from J; junction bases left unmatched: 4. The CDR3 has 14 amino acids. CDR3 amino acids: CASRPGLAGGEQYF. The CDR3 DNA reads as TGTGCCAGCAGGCCTGGACTAGCGGGAGGCGAGCAGTACTTC.

The V and J genes are TRBV5-4 and TRBJ2-5; tentative D call: TRBD2 (6 bases). Germline CDR1 reads SGHNT; CDR2 reads YYREEE (reference sequence). Trimming shortened V by 3 bases and J by 9 bases, and 21 bases separated the two germline ends. The CDR3 runs 15 residues. The CDR3 DNA is TGTGCCAGCAGCTCACGTGGGCGCTCACGGGGGTCCCAGTACTTC. It specifies CASSSRGRSRGSQYF.

The chain links TRBV4-1 to TRBJ1-1; D gene uncertain. The CDR3 is 15 residues long. Between the trimmed V and J ends, which lost 2 bases and 2 bases, there was a span of 12 bases. Germline V gene sequence: CDR1 MGHRA, CDR2 YSYEKL. CDR3 sequence (DNA): TGCGCCAGCAGCCAATACGTGCCGGTAAACACTGAAGCTTTCTTT. It specifies CASSQYVPVNTEAFF.

The rearrangement uses TRBV6-5 and TRBJ2-5; TRBD1 agrees at 10 bases. V gave up 7 bases and J gave up 2 bases; unmatched junction bases: 4. The CDR3 extends over 14 amino acids. CDR1 MNHEY and CDR2 SVGAGI come from the germline V gene. The DNA for the CDR3 is TGTGCCAGCACTCGGACAGGGGGTCAAGAGACCCAGTACTTC. Its translation: CASTRTGGQETQYF.

This clone was recorded at least ten times. The chain joins TRBV7-2 to TRBJ2-7; 9 positions match TRBD1. Germline V gene lookup returns CDR1 SGHTA and CDR2 FQGNSA. The CDR3 contains 14 residues. With V trimmed by 7 bases and J by 2 bases, 6 bases remained unmatched. CDR3 DNA: TGTGCCAGCACCGCGGACAGGGGTGCCTACGAGCAGTACTTC. Its protein is CASTADRGAYEQYF.

The chain joins TRBV5-1 to TRBJ1-4, with D maybe TRBD1 (5 bases). The CDR3 extends over 13 amino acids. Germline V CDR1 and CDR2: SGHRS, YFSETQ. With 1 base removed from V and 8 bases from J, the gap between germline ends came to 9 bases. The CDR3 DNA sequence: TGCGCCAGCAGCTTGATGGAGGGGGAAAAACTGTTTTTT. This sequence encodes CASSLMEGEKLFF.

This rearrangement joins TRBV2 to TRBJ1-5; D perhaps matches TRBD1 (5 bases). V was pared by 6 bases and J by 4 bases, with 7 bases between. This CDR3 is 12 amino acids long. Germline CDR1 is SNHLY and CDR2 is FYNNEI. In DNA form, the CDR3 reads TGTGCCAGCAGCTCAGGGAATCAGCCCCAGCATTTT. Amino acid sequence: CASSSGNQPQHF.

This rearrangement joins TRBV6-1 to TRBJ2-3; the match to TRBD2 covers 7 bases. V was pared by 4 bases and J by 2 bases, with 3 bases of the junction left unmatched. CDR1 is MNHNS and CDR2 is SASEGT in the germline V gene. This CDR3 comprises 14 residues. The CDR3 coding sequence is TGTGCCAGCAGTGTGGGACTACACACAGATACGCAGTATTTT. Its protein product is CASSVGLHTDTQYF.

V and J are TRBV7-8 and TRBJ1-2; 12 nucleotides match TRBD1. Unmatched junction bases numbered 7, after V lost 4 bases and J lost 4 bases. Per germline, CDR1 SGHVS and CDR2 FQNEAQ. The CDR3 loop spans 16 amino acids. CDR3 bases: TGTGCCAGCAGCTCGGGACAGGGGGCGCGCAGCTATGGCTACACCTTC. Translation gives CASSSGQGARSYGYTF. The full variable domain, rest sourced from reference TRBV7-8 and TRBJ1-2, is GAGVSQSPRYKVAKRGQDVALRCDPISGHVSLFWYQQALGQGPEFLTYFQNEAQLDKSGLPSDRFFAERPEGSVSTLKIQRTQQEDSAVYLCASSSGQGARSYGYTFGSGTRLTVV.

In DNA, the CDR3 is TGTGCCAGCAGTGACCCGGGACAGCAGAACTATGGCTACACCTTC. The encoded protein is CASSDPGQQNYGYTF. This rearrangement joins TRBV6-1 to TRBJ1-2, with 7 bases fitting TRBD1. CDR1 and CDR2 from the germline V gene are MNHNS and SASEGT. The V segment lost 3 bases and the J segment 2 bases; nucleotides outside the gene matches: 6. The CDR3 is 15 amino acids.

This clone has only one observation. The chain uses TRBV9 and TRBJ2-1; D uncertain. The V gene's germline CDR1 is SGDLS and CDR2 YYNGEE. This CDR3 contains 11 residues. Between the trimmed V and J ends, which lost 1 base and 7 bases, there was a span of 3 bases. The CDR3 DNA follows: TGTGCCAGCAGCGTAACAAATGAGCAGTTCTTC. It specifies CASSVTNEQFF.

The chain employs TRBV5-4 and TRBJ1-2, with TRBD1 matching over 7 bases. CDR3 length equals 14 residues. Germline assignment: CDR1 SGHNT and CDR2 YYREEE (reference sequence). The ends lost 0 bases at V and 3 bases at J; junction bases unmatched: 2. CDR3 protein: CASSLDTGDYGYTF. Written as DNA, the CDR3 is TGTGCCAGCAGCTTGGACACAGGGGACTATGGCTACACCTTC.

The J gene is TRBJ1-2, the V gene TRBV5-4; TRBD1 matches at 7 bases. V trimming: 5 bases; J trimming: 8 bases; junction bases outside the gene matches: 15. The CDR3 extends over 15 amino acids. Germline V CDR1 and CDR2: SGHNT, YYREEE (reference sequence). The CDR3 is CASRSPIQGIDGYTF. DNA for the CDR3: TGTGCCAGCAGATCACCGATACAGGGGATTGACGGCTACACCTTC.

The sample holds a few counts of this clone. The genes are TRBV30 and TRBJ1-5; D is ambiguous. The V gene lost 3 bases and the J gene lost 3 bases, with 12 bases spanning the gap. Germline CDR1 and CDR2: GTSNPN and SVGIG (reference sequence). CDR3 length: 14 amino acids. The chain's CDR3 is CAWSSGRLNQPQHF. The DNA for the CDR3 is TGTGCCTGGAGCTCTGGCAGGCTCAATCAGCCCCAGCATTTT.

This chain links TRBV4-3 with TRBJ1-4, with D possibly matching TRBD1 (6 bases). V dropped 4 bases and J dropped 7 bases, with 16 bases sitting between them. The CDR3 sequence is 15 residues long. From germline, CDR1 is LGHNA and CDR2 YSLEER. The CDR3: CASSPREGGGEKLFF. The CDR3 region has the DNA TGCGCCAGCAGCCCCAGGGAGGGGGGCGGTGAAAAACTGTTTTTT.

This clone qualifies as medium-sized (0.01 to 0.1%). The rearrangement uses TRBV11-2 and TRBJ1-1; 7 bases agree with TRBD1. The CDR3 is 13 residues long. After removal of 3 bases from V and 10 bases from J, the junction contained 8 bases not matched to a gene. Germline CDR1 reads SGHAT; CDR2 reads FQNNGV. The CDR3 is CASSFDRAIRAFF. CDR3 bases: TGTGCCAGCAGCTTCGACAGGGCCATCAGAGCTTTCTTT.

V usage is TRBV7-6 and J usage is TRBJ1-5, with 8 bases that match TRBD1. The V segment lost 1 base and the J segment 7 bases; nucleotides outside the gene matches: 6. The CDR3 is made up of 15 amino acids. Germline loops: CDR1 SGHVS, CDR2 FNYEAQ. The CDR3 here is CASSLGTGMEQPQHF. CDR3 nucleotides: TGTGCCAGCAGCTTAGGGACAGGGATGGAACAGCCCCAGCATTTT.

The V call is TRBV6-6, the J call TRBJ2-3; D gene ambiguous. Trimming removed 2 bases from V and 0 bases from J, with 6 bases in between. The V gene's germline CDR1 is MNHNY and CDR2 SVGAGI (reference sequence). The length of the CDR3 is 14 residues. The CDR3 DNA follows: TGTGCCAGCAGTTACGAGGAAAGCACAGATACGCAGTATTTT. Protein: CASSYEESTDTQYF.

The rearrangement uses TRBV29-1 and TRBJ2-3, with 13 bases aligning to TRBD2. The CDR3 loop spans 15 amino acids. J lost 5 bases, V lost 6 bases, and 8 bases had no gene match. CDR1 and CDR2 (germline): SQVTM, ANQGSEA. CDR3 residues: CSVETSGGYGDTQYF. Here the CDR3 DNA reads TGCAGCGTGGAGACTAGCGGGGGGTATGGAGATACGCAGTATTTT.

V is TRBV7-9 and J is TRBJ1-1; D may be TRBD1 (6 bases). The CDR3 extends over 14 amino acids. The V end lost 5 bases, the J end lost 1 base, and 11 bases lay between the germline ends. Looked up from germline, CDR1 is SEHNR and CDR2 is FQNEAQ (reference sequence). CDR3 nucleotide sequence: TGTGCCAGCAGCGGGGGCCAGTCGAACACTGAAGCTTTCTTT. It specifies CASSGGQSNTEAFF.

The chain employs TRBV4-1 and TRBJ2-3; TRBD1 might be the D (6 bases). The V end lost 4 bases, the J end lost 3 bases, and 14 bases lay between the germline ends. The CDR3 spans 15 residues. Germline V gene lookup returns CDR1 MGHRA and CDR2 YSYEKL. The CDR3 region is CASSRARGWTDTQYF. CDR3 in DNA: TGCGCCAGCAGCCGGGCCAGGGGCTGGACAGATACGCAGTATTTT.